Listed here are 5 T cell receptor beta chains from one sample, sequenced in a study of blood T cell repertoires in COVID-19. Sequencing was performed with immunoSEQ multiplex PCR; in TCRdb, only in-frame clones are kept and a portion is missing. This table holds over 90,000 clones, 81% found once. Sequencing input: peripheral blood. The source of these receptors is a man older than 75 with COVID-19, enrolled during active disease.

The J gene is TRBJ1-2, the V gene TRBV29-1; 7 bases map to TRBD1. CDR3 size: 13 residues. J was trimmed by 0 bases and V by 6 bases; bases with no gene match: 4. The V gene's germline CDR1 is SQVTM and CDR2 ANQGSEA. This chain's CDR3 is CSVGRGPNYGYTF. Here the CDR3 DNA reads TGCAGCGTGGGAAGGGGGCCTAACTATGGCTACACCTTC.

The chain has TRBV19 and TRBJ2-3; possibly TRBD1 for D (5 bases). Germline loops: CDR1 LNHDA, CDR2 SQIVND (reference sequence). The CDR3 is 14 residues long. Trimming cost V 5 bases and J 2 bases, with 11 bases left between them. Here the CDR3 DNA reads TGTGCCAGTAGTGCCGGACACGACACAGATACGCAGTATTTT. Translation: CASSAGHDTDTQYF.

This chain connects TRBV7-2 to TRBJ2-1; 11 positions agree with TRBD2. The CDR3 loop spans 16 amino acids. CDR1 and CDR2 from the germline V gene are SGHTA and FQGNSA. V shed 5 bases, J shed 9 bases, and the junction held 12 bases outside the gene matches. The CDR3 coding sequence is TGTGCCAGCAGCCCTAGTGGGCTAGCGGGAGGACTTGAGCAGTTCTTC. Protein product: CASSPSGLAGGLEQFF. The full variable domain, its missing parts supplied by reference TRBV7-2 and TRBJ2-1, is GAGVSQSPSNKVTEKGKDVELRCDPISGHTALYWYRQSLGQGLEFLIYFQGNSAPDKSGLPSDRFSAERTGGSVSTLTIQRTQQEDSAVYLCASSPSGLAGGLEQFFGPGTRLTVL.

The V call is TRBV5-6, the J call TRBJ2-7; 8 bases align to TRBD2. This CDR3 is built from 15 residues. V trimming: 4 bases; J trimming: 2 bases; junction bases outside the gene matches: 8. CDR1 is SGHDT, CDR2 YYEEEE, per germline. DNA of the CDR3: TGTGCCAGCAGCACGGGAGGGGGGCTACCCTACGAGCAGTACTTC. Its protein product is CASSTGGGLPYEQYF.

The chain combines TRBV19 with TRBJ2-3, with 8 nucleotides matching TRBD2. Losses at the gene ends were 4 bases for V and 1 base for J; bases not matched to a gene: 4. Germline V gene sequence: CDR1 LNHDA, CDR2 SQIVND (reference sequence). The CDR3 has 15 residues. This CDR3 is CASSSRGGRTDTQYF. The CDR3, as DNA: TGTGCCAGTAGTAGCCGGGGGGGCCGCACAGATACGCAGTATTTT.